A selection of T cell receptor beta chains follows, all from one sample in a study of blood T cell repertoires in COVID-19. Method: immunoSEQ multiplex PCR; TCRdb's copy keeps in-frame clones and lacks some. The sample holds about 480,000 clones, roughly 90% seen once. The specimen was PBMCs or T cells enriched from blood (not recorded which). The receptors derive from a woman in her thirties or forties who had recovered from COVID-19. CDR3s include the opening cysteine and the closing phenylalanine or tryptophan.

J gene | V gene | CDR3 protein
TRBJ1-2 | TRBV3-1/TRBV3-2 | CASSPGGGFLYGYTF
TRBJ1-1 | TRBV27 | CASSLSPQGDTEAFF
TRBJ1-2 | TRBV12-3/TRBV12-4 | CASSGRTGYGYTF
TRBJ1-1 | TRBV5-6 | CASSFFMNTEAFF
TRBJ1-6 | TRBV6-5 | CASTRTYNSPLHF
TRBJ2-1 | TRBV11-2 | CASSLDPSGNSNEQFF
TRBJ1-5 | TRBV19 | CASSIERVNQPQHF
TRBJ1-1 | TRBV27 | CASSLLGTGGTEAFF
TRBJ2-1 | TRBV10-3 | CATLTGLSYNEQFF
TRBJ1-2 | TRBV27 | CASSLSPGQGRYGYTF
TRBJ2-1 | TRBV5-1 | CASKPGQGGEQFF
TRBJ1-2 | TRBV5-6 | CASSLGPGPTPGGGYTF
TRBJ1-3 | TRBV19 | CASSTGTGISGNTIYF
TRBJ2-3 | TRBV6-2/TRBV6-3 | CASSQTGGSTDTQYF
TRBJ1-1 | TRBV7-2 | CASSYGGTEAFF
TRBJ2-1 | TRBV13 | CASSLEQPEQFF